The subject of this entry is one T cell receptor beta chain. Sequencing was performed with immunoSEQ multiplex PCR; in TCRdb, only in-frame clones are kept and a portion is missing. The sample yields under 350,000 clones, about 89% seen once. This sample is drawn from a study of blood T cell repertoires in COVID-19. Trimming left V 4 bases short and J 7 bases short, with 17 bases between. This CDR3 spans 15 amino acids. Germline V gene sequence: CDR1 PRHDT, CDR2 FYEKMQ (reference sequence). In assigning cohorts, the study relied on participant-reported clinical history. The sample taken for sequencing was PBMCs or T cells enriched from blood (not recorded which). The TCR originated in a woman aged 18 to 35 who had recovered from COVID-19. The chain links TRBV13 to TRBJ2-1; TRBD2 is a possible D gene (7 bases). CDR3 nucleotides: TGTGCCAGCAGCTCCCAACTCGAGGGGGGGAATGAGCAGTTCTTC. Its translation is CASSSQLEGGNEQFF.